This T cell receptor beta chain appears in the sequencing data of a study of blood T cell repertoires in COVID-19. V trimming: 2 bases; J trimming: 5 bases; junction bases outside the gene matches: 4. The CDR3 is made up of 15 amino acids. Germline V CDR1 and CDR2: KGHSH, LQKENI. Clones were read by immunoSEQ multiplex PCR, and TCRdb kept only the in-frame ones, dropping some. Here the sample spans around 240,000 clones, 75% to 85% being singletons. The material sequenced was peripheral blood. This chain uses TRBV18 with TRBJ2-1; 9 bases fit TRBD1. The receptor's source is a woman in her forties who had recovered from COVID-19. CDR3 region: CASSPGTGIHNEQFF. Written as DNA, the CDR3 is TGTGCCAGCTCACCAGGGACAGGGATACACAATGAGCAGTTCTTC.